The rows below give T cell receptor beta chains drawn from one sample of a study of beta chain features in type 1 diabetes. Sequenced by immunoSEQ multiplex PCR; TCRdb stores in-frame clones only, minus some. The sample yields about 620,000 clones, 15% to 17% seen once. Sequenced material: naive CD4+ T cells from blood. These receptors all come from a man in his late teens or twenties in good health. Each CDR3 is given without its conserved first and last residue. Part of the rows lack a size; the others show once, few, many or a class for expanded clones.

ASSQDLRSGELF,TRBV14,.
ASSPSGRTEAF,TRBV27,few
ASSPVKVPERNNEQF,TRBV18,.
AWISAGLLEAF,TRBV30,few
ASSRKGTYEQY,TRBV7-9,few
ASSQQNFNYGYT,TRBV4-3,.
ASSPSIVRTEAF,TRBV7-2,.
ASSLLPGETQY,TRBV7-9,.
AISGGGGLGSEQF,TRBV10-3,few
ASSELSRGFGTEAF,TRBV9,.
ASSLTGSNQPQH,TRBV7-2,.
ASSVQGWTSGRNEQF,TRBV9,few
ASSQDWAYPYEQY,TRBV4-3,.
ASSQSGAKNIQY,TRBV7-2,.
ASSLVGLAANTGELF,TRBV28,.
ASSIRSDEAAF,TRBV19,few
ATSREQTQPQH,TRBV15,few
ASRPAGWDNEQF,TRBV6-5,.
ASSLRGLGNQPQH,TRBV7-2,.
ATSRALAGGTDTQY,TRBV15,few
ASSRDRDTEAF,TRBV11-3,.
ASSPRPRQGAPYNEQF,TRBV2,few
ASSHGRGIGQPQH,TRBV4-2,.
ASSVGVRGSYEQY,TRBV9,.
ASSLASSGRETQY,TRBV5-4,.
ASSLRSSGHNTEAF,TRBV7-9,.
ASTLLRGSYGYT,TRBV4-1,few
SASIWGEQY,TRBV20-1,few
ASSLTSGGNYNEQF,TRBV7-3,.
ASSFRQAPTGELF,TRBV7-7,few
VVTAYYGYT,TRBV28,few
ASSLGDRAGYT,TRBV5-4,few
ASSRLTGGHNQPQH,TRBV18,.
AIRPTQGMNTEAF,TRBV10-3,.
ASSQGDRGPYEQY,TRBV7-2,.
ASSPHTGVGNSPLH,TRBV7-9,many
ASSRDRGPSDTQY,TRBV5-1,few
ASTLGLAGGSSYNEQF,TRBV5-8,few
ASSRAGQGTAYEQY,TRBV5-1,few
ASSLSGGSTGELF,TRBV7-3,.
ASSPLPARGTGYSYEQY,TRBV18,few